The source of this T cell receptor (beta chain) is a study of cytomegalovirus exposure and HLA in healthy donors. For the study at large: An early data release held some 85 million unique TCRs from HLA-typed donors.

Use of 60 Vbeta and 13 Jbeta primers characterized the PCR. This table comes from immunoSEQ multiplex PCR, and its TCRdb copy is limited to in-frame clones, with some not included. The table includes fewer than 200,000 clones, about four fifths detected once. V was shortened by 1 base and J by 6 bases, with 12 bases between the two germline ends. The germline CDR1 and CDR2 sequences are LNHNV and YYDKDF (reference sequence). The CDR3 consists of 15 residues. Donors were ostensibly healthy at sampling, although undocumented immune exposures were probable. The receptor was derived from a male donor in good health and CMV-seronegative. Input material: PBMCs. This chain joins TRBV15 and TRBJ2-2, with D possibly TRBD1 on 5 matching bases. The CDR3: CATSRVLGLAGELFF. The CDR3 bases are TGTGCCACCAGCAGAGTTTTGGGGCTTGCCGGGGAGCTGTTTTTT.